This paragraph reports one T cell receptor beta chain. In the PCR, 60 Vbeta and 13 Jbeta primers were used. The assay was immunoSEQ multiplex PCR, and TCRdb's table has in-frame clones only and misses some. The sample carries around 150,000 clones, just under 65% recorded once. The data belong to a study of cytomegalovirus exposure and HLA in healthy donors. Study details: Earlier, approximately 180 million T cells were analyzed, and 117 million unique TCR beta sequences were found among them.

CDR1 is SGHRS and CDR2 is YFSETQ in the germline V gene. The length of the CDR3 is 13 residues. The V gene lost 5 bases and the J gene lost 2 bases, with 9 bases spanning the gap. Sequencing was done on a sample of PBMCs. The rearrangement joins TRBV5-1 to TRBJ2-3; no clear D gene. This TCR was recovered from a woman in her sixties in good health and CMV-seropositive. Here the CDR3 reads CASRESYTDTQYF. CDR3 bases: TGCGCCAGCAGAGAGAGCTACACAGATACGCAGTATTTT.